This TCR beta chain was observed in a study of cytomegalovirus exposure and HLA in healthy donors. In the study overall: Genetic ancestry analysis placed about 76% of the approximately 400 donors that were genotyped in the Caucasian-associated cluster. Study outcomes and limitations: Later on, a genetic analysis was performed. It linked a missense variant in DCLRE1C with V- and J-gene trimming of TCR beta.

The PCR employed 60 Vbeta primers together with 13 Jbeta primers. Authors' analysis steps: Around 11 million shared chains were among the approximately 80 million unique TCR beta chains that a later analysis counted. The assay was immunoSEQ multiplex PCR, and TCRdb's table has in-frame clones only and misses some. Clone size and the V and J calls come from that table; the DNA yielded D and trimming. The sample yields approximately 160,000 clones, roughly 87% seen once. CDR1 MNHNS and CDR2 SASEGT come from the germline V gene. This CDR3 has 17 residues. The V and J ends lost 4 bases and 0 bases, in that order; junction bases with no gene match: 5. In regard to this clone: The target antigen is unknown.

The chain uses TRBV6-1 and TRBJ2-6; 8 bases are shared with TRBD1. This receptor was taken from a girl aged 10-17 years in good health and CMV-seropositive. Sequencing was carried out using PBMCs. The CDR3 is CASSVTGGSSGANVLTF. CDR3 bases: TGTGCCAGCAGTGTTACAGGGGGAAGCTCTGGGGCCAACGTCCTGACTTTC.